The clone carrying this T cell receptor beta chain was recorded many times. This CDR3 contains 11 residues. CDR1 MDHEN and CDR2 SYDVKM come from the germline V gene. The V end lost 6 bases, the J end lost 5 bases, and 8 bases lay between the germline ends. RNA transcripts provided the source from which TCR beta CDR3 regions were amplified. Primed by the HTBI set, a first-round RT-PCR was run on the TCR CDR3. TCRdb redid the calling of the multiplex PCR reads with MiXCR, one entry per CDR3 protein. Of fewer than 650,000 distinct CDR3 sequences listed, more than 13% were seen once; the top ten hold 7% to 9%. Exclusion of a patient resulted from uncontrolled infection, other autoimmune disease, pregnancy or lactation. Clinical symptoms, serum thyroxine and TRAb, thyroid ultrasound and orbital computed tomography together formed the diagnostic basis. Each 10 ml fresh peripheral blood draw supplied the PBMCs.

The data were obtained in a study of T cells in Graves' hyperthyroidism and ophthalmopathy. V and J are TRBV28 and TRBJ2-7; D remains ambiguous. Material: blood. The origin of this receptor is a woman aged 18-29 years with Graves' ophthalmopathy. In DNA form, the CDR3 reads TGTGCCAGCAGGCGTAACCACGAGCAGTACTTC. Translated, it gives CASRRNHEQYF.